This TCR beta chain was observed in a study of T-cell reconstitution after alpha-beta-depleted transplantation in children. Germline loops: CDR1 SEHNR, CDR2 FQNEAQ (reference sequence). The V end lost 6 bases, the J end lost 13 bases, and 13 bases lay between the germline ends. This CDR3 comprises 11 residues. The TCRbeta library incorporated unique molecular identifiers. One entry per CDR3 protein, called by TCRdb with MiXCR from the PCR reads. The sample consists of approximately 650,000 distinct CDR3 sequences, around 14% of them appearing once. This clonotype has more than one count but fewer than ten. Antigen: not known. Study results and caveats: About two months after transplant, alpha-beta T cells reportedly came from several hundred expanded graft clones.

The sequence came from a girl aged 2 to 9 with congenital amegakaryocytic thrombocytopenia, due to receive a stem cell transplant. The material sequenced was PBMCs, taken before TCRalphabeta/CD19-depleted stem cell transplant. The chain links TRBV7-9 to TRBJ2-1, with D tentatively TRBD1 (5 bases). CDR3 region: CASSPGLFQFF. CDR3 nucleotide sequence: TGTGCCAGCAGTCCAGGGCTATTTCAGTTCTTC. Supplemented by reference TRBV7-9 and TRBJ2-1, the full variable domain reads DTGVSQNPRHKITKRGQNVTFRCDPISEHNRLYWYRQTLGQGPEFLTYFQNEAQLEKSRLLSDRFSAERPKGSFSTLEIQRTEQGDSAMYLCASSPGLFQFFGPGTRLTVL.